This entry concerns a single T cell receptor beta chain. Antigen unknown. This table comes from immunoSEQ multiplex PCR, and its TCRdb copy is limited to in-frame clones, with some not included. The sample yields roughly 100,000 clones, 93% seen once. The sample belongs to a study of graft-versus-host responses after intestinal transplantation. Study in general: Recipients were all induced with anti-thymocyte globulin, then given tacrolimus and steroids for around three years.

Sequences were derived from unstimulated CD8+ T cells sorted from spleen or lymph node cells, sampled before intestinal transplant. The clonotype originates from a human donor who received an intestinal transplant.

The CDR3 DNA sequence: TGTGCCAGCAGTTACTCGGGCGGATCCGGGGAGCCCCAGCATTTT. Translated: CASSYSGGSGEPQHF. The V call is TRBV6-5, the J call TRBJ1-5; D not certain. Looked up from germline, CDR1 is MNHEY and CDR2 is SVGAGI. Trimming removed 0 bases at V and 8 bases at J, with 14 bases between. The CDR3 totals 15 residues.